This TCR beta chain is drawn from a study of blood T cell repertoires in COVID-19. Study in general: Spain, Italy and the United States supplied samples that represented acute and convalescent COVID-19. PBMCs, B-cell-depleted T cells, or T cells were the source of the cDNA or gDNA that made up the material.

How the authors handled the data: By means of reference gene primer amplification, nucleated cell counts were estimated. Measured with immunoSEQ multiplex PCR; TCRdb has only the in-frame clones, and not every one. V, J and clone size were drawn from that table, and D and trimming were deduced from the DNA. The sample gives around 250,000 clones, 75% to 85% of which show up once; approximately 5.1% is in the top ten. CDR3 length equals 14 residues. V lost 3 bases and J lost 2, with 10 bases in between. The germline V gene has CDR1 SGHDT and CDR2 YYEEEE. The chain uses TRBV5-6 and TRBJ2-3; D is perhaps TRBD2 (6 bases). The sequenced material came from peripheral blood. The clonotype comes from a man aged 50-60 years with active or convalescent COVID-19. The CDR3 sequence is CASSSGLTTDTQYF. Here the CDR3 DNA reads TGTGCCAGCAGCTCGGGACTGACCACAGATACGCAGTATTTT.